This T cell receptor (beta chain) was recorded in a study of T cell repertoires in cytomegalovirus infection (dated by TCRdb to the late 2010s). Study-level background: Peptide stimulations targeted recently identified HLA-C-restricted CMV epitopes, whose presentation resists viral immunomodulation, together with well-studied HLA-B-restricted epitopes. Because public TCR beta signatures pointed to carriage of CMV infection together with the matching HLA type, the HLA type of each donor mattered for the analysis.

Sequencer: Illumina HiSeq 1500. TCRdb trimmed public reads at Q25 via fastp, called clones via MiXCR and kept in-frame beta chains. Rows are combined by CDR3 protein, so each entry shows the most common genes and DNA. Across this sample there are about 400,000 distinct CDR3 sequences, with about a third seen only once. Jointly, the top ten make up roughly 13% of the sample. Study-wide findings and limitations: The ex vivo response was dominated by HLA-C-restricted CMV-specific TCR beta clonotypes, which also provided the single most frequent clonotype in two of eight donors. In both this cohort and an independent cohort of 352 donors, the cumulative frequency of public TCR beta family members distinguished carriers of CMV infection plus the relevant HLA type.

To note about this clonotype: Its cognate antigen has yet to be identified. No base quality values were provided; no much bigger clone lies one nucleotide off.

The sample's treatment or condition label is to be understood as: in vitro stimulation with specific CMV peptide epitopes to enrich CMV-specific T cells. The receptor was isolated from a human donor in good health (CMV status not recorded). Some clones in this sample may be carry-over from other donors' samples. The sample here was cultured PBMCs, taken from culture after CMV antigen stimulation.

The nucleotide sequence is TGTGCCAGTAGTAAGGGGACAGTCTCTATGAGCTACACCTTC. The translation is CASSKGTVSMSYTF. The chain is assembled from TRBV19 and TRBJ1-2, with TRBD1 identical over 7 junction bases. Taken from the germline V gene (reference sequence), the CDR1 and CDR2 loops are LNHDA and SQIVND. Reading from cysteine to phenylalanine, the CDR3 counts 14 amino acids. Left in the record is the CDR3 DNA by itself, 42 bases read in frame from the first base. Clipping removes 4 bases from V and 9 bases from J, with 11 as the unmatched junction base count. With all but the CDR3 taken from the reference TRBV19 and TRBJ1-2 genes, the full variable domain is: DGGITQSPKYLFRKEGQNVTLSCEQNLNHDAMYWYRQDPGQGLRLIYYSQIVNDFQKGDIAEGYSVSREKKESFPLTVTSAQKNPTAFYLCASSKGTVSMSYTFGSGTRLTVV.